This T cell receptor (beta chain) was sequenced during a study of T cell responses to AZD1222 COVID-19 vaccine. This CDR3 region has 9 residues. The V and J ends lost 5 bases and 10 bases respectively, with 0 bases between them. Germline CDR1 SNHLY, CDR2 FYNNEI. This table comes from immunoSEQ multiplex PCR, and its TCRdb copy is limited to in-frame clones, with some not included. The table records approximately 85,000 clones, around 85% of them present only once. The chain couples TRBV2 to TRBJ1-6; unclear D gene. Sequencing was performed on peripheral blood, taken on day 0 of AZD1222 vaccination. This receptor was obtained from an adult in good health. This CDR3 reads CASSSPLHF. The CDR3, as DNA: TGTGCCAGCAGTTCACCCCTCCACTTT.